This TCR beta chain emerged from a study of cytomegalovirus exposure and HLA in healthy donors. Background on the study: Membership in the Caucasian-associated ancestry cluster was found for around four fifths of 398 genotyped donors.

The V and J ends lost 5 bases and 4 bases respectively, with 13 bases between them. Looked up from germline, CDR1 is SGHNT and CDR2 is YENEEA. The CDR3 runs to 14 residues. Of note for this clone: What it binds is unknown.

It was with 60 Vbeta and 13 Jbeta primers that the PCR ran. The table came from immunoSEQ multiplex PCR; TCRdb's copy has only in-frame clones and leaves some out. There are approximately 220,000 clones in the sample; approximately 83% occur only once, and roughly 0.71% lies in the top ten. Overall study results and limits: At a 0.05 false discovery rate, a later analysis found over 15,000 TCR beta sequences to be associated with HLA alleles. In vitro testing confirmed a few CMV-associated chains as specific for CMV antigens.

Sequencing was performed on PBMCs. The TCR sequence derives from a boy aged 2 to 10 in good health and CMV-seronegative. The chain has TRBV11-3 and TRBJ2-3, with a possible D match to TRBD2 (6 bases). The CDR3 sequence is CASSHSSVPDTQYF. CDR3 coding DNA: TGTGCCAGCAGCCACTCTAGCGTGCCAGATACGCAGTATTTT.